The sequence of this TCR beta chain was determined in a study of blood T cell repertoires in COVID-19. On the study more broadly: COVID-19 samples from acute and convalescent phases originated in the United States, Italy and Spain. Sources were T cells, B-cell-depleted T cells, or PBMCs; the material itself was cDNA or gDNA.

Germline lookup yields CDR1 LNHDA and CDR2 SQIVND (reference sequence). The CDR3 length is 14 residues. V dropped 3 bases and J dropped 9; count of bases not matched to a gene: 8. Authors' data handling: Scientists estimated how many nucleated cells there were by amplifying reference gene primers. Generated by immunoSEQ multiplex PCR, the TCRdb table keeps only in-frame clones and is missing some. For V, J and clone size, that table is used; D and trimming come from the DNA. The sample lists 35,000 to 40,000 clones, 70% to 90% occurring once. The TCR sequence derives from a man between 60 and 75 years old with active COVID-19. V usage is TRBV19 and J usage is TRBJ2-1; 7 bases fit TRBD1. Sequenced: peripheral blood. CDR3 protein: CASSIGQASGEQFF. CDR3 sequence (DNA): TGTGCCAGTAGTATCGGACAGGCCAGTGGTGAGCAGTTCTTC.